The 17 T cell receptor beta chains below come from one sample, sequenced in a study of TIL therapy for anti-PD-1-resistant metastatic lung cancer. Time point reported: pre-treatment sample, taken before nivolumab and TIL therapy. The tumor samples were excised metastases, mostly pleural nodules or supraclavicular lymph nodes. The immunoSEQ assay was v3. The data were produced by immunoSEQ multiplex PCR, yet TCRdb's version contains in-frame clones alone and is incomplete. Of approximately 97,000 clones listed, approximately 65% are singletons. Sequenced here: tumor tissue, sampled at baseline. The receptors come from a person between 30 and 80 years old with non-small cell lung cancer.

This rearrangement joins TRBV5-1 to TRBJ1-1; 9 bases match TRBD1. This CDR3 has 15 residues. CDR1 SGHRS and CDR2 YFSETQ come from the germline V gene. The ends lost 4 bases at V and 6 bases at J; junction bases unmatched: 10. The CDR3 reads CASSPSTGGDPEAFF. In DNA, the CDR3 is TGCGCCAGCAGCCCCTCGACAGGGGGGGATCCTGAAGCTTTCTTT.

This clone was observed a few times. CDR3: CASSEGLGRDYGYTF. Written as DNA, the CDR3 is TGTGCCAGCAGTGAAGGCTTAGGGCGCGACTATGGCTACACCTTC. The genes are TRBV6-1 and TRBJ1-2; D remains unclear. The CDR3 consists of 15 residues. Between the trimmed V and J ends, which lost 1 base and 3 bases, there was a span of 12 bases. The germline gives CDR1 MNHNS, CDR2 SASEGT.

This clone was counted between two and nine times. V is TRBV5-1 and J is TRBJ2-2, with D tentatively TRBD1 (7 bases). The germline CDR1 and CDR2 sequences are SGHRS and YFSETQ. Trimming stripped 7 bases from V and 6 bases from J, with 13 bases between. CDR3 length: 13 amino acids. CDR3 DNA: TGCGCCAGCTTCCAGGGGGGCGCCGGGGAGCTGTTTTTT. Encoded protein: CASFQGGAGELFF. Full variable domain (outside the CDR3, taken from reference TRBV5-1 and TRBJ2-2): KAGVTQTPRYLIKTRGQQVTLSCSPISGHRSVSWYQQTPGQGLQFLFEYFSETQRNKGNFPGRFSGRQFSNSRSEMNVSTLELGDSALYLCASFQGGAGELFFGEGSRLTVL.

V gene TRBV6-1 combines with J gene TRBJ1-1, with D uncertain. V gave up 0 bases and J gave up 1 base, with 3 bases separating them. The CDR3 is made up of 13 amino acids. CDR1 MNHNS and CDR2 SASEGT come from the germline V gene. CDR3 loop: CASSEAGNTEAFF. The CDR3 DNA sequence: TGTGCCAGCAGTGAAGCGGGGAACACTGAAGCTTTCTTT.

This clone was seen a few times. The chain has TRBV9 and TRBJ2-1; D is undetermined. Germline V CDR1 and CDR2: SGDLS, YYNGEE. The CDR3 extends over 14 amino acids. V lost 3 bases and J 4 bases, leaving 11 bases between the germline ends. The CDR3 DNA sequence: TGTGCCAGCAGCGACCCCCGATTGTACAATGAGCAGTTCTTC. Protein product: CASSDPRLYNEQFF.

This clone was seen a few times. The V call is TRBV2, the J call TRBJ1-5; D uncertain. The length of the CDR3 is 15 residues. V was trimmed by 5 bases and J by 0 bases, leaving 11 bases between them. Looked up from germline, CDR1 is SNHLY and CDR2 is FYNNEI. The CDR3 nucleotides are TGTGCCAGCAGTCCTAAGGCCTATAGCAATCAGCCCCAGCATTTT. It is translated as CASSPKAYSNQPQHF. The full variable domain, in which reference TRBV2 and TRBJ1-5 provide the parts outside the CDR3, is EPEVTQTPSHQVTQMGQEVILRCVPISNHLYFYWYRQILGQKVEFLVSFYNNEISEKSEIFDDQFSVERPDGSNFTLKIRSTKLEDSAMYFCASSPKAYSNQPQHFGDGTRLSIL.

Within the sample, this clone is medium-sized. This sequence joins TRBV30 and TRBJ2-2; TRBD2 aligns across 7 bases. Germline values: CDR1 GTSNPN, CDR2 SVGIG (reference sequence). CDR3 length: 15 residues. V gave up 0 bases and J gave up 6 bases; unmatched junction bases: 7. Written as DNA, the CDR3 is TGTGCCTGGAGTGTGGGGGGGAGCGTTGCCGGGGAGCTGTTTTTT. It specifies CAWSVGGSVAGELFF.

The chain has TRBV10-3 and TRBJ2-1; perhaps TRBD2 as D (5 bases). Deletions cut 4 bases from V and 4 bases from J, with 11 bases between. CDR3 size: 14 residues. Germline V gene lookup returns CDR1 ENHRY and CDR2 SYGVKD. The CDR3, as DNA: TGTGCCATCAGTGGGGCTGGGAGTTACAATGAGCAGTTCTTC. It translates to CAISGAGSYNEQFF.

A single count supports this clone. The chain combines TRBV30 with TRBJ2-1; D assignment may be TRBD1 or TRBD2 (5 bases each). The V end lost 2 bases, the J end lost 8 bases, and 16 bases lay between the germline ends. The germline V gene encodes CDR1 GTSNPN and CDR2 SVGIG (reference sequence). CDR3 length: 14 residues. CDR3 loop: CAWSYGGRSHEQFF. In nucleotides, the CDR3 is TGTGCCTGGAGTTATGGGGGAAGGAGCCATGAGCAGTTCTTC.

The CDR3 here is CASSVRGAKNIQYF. In DNA form, the CDR3 reads TGTGCCAGCTCGGTCAGGGGGGCCAAAAACATTCAGTACTTC. This chain uses TRBV18 with TRBJ2-4, with 7 positions matching TRBD1. Germline CDR1 KGHSH, CDR2 LQKENI. The CDR3 spans 14 residues. With V trimmed by 6 bases and J by 1 base, 3 bases remained unmatched. The variable domain in full, completed from reference TRBV18 and TRBJ2-4, reads NAGVMQNPRHLVRRRGQEARLRCSPMKGHSHVYWYRQLPEEGLKFMVYLQKENIIDESGMPKERFSAEFPKEGPSILRIQQVVRGDSAAYFCASSVRGAKNIQYFGAGTRLSVL.

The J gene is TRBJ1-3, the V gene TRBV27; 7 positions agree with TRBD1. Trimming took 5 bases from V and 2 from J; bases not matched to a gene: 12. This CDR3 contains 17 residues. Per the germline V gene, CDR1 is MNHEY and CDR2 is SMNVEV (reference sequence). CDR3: CASSRGQPLLAGNTIYF. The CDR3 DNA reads TGTGCCAGCAGTCGGGGACAGCCGCTTTTGGCTGGAAACACCATATATTTT.

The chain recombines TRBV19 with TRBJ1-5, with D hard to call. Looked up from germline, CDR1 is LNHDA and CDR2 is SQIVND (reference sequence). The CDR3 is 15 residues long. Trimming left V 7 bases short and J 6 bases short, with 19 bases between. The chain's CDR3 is CASKGGGSTGQPQHF. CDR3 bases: TGTGCCAGTAAAGGAGGAGGTTCGACTGGTCAGCCCCAGCATTTT.

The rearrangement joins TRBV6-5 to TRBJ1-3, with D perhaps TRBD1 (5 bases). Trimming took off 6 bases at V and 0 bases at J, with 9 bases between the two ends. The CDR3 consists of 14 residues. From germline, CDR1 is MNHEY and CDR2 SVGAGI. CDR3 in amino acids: CASSPTVSGNTIYF. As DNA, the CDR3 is TGTGCCAGCAGCCCGACAGTCTCTGGAAACACCATATATTTT.

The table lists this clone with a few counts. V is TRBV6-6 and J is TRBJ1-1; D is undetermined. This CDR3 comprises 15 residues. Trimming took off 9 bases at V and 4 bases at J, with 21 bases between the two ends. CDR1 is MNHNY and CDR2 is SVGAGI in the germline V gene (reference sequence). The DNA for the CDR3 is TGTGCCAGTACGAGGGCGATGGGAGCGGCCACTGAAGCTTTCTTT. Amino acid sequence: CASTRAMGAATEAFF.

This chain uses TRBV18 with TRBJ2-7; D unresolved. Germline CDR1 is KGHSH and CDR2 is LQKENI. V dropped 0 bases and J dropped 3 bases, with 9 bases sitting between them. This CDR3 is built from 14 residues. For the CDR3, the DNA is TGTGCCAGCTCACCACCAGGTATCCTCTACGAGCAGTACTTC. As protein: CASSPPGILYEQYF. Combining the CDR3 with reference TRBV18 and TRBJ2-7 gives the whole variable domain NAGVMQNPRHLVRRRGQEARLRCSPMKGHSHVYWYRQLPEEGLKFMVYLQKENIIDESGMPKERFSAEFPKEGPSILRIQQVVRGDSAAYFCASSPPGILYEQYFGPGTRLTVT.

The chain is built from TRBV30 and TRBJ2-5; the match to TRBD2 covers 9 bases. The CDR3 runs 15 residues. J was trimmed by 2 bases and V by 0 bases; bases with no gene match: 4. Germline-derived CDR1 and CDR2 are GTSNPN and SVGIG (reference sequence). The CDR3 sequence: CAWSVGSGRQETQYF. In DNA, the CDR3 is TGTGCCTGGAGTGTTGGTAGCGGGAGACAAGAGACCCAGTACTTC.

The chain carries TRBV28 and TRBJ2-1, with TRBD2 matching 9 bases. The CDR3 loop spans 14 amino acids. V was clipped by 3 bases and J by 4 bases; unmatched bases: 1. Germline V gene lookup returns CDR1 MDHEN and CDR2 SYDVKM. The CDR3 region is CASSFLAGYNEQFF. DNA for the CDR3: TGTGCCAGCAGTTTCCTAGCGGGATACAATGAGCAGTTCTTC.